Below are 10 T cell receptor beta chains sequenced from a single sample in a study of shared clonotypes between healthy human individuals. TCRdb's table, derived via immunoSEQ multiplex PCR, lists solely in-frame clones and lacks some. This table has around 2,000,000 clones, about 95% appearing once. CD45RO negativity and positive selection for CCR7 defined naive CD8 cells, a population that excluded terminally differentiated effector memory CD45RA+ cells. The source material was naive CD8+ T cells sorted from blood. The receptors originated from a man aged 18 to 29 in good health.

The CDR3 spells CASSEDIEPGYEQFF. The CDR3 DNA is TGTGCCAGCAGTGAAGATATAGAACCAGGGTATGAGCAGTTCTTC. V usage is TRBV6-1 and J usage is TRBJ2-1; a weak D match, TRBD1 (5 bases). This CDR3 contains 15 residues. CDR1 and CDR2 (germline): MNHNS, SASEGT. V was trimmed by 1 base and J by 8 bases, leaving 15 bases between them.

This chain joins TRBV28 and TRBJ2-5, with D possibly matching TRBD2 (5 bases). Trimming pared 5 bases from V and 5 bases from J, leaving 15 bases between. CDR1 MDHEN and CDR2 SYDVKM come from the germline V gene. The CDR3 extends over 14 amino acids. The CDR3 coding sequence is TGTGCCAGCAGTCCCAGGACTCTTGTGGAGACCCAGTACTTC. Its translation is CASSPRTLVETQYF.

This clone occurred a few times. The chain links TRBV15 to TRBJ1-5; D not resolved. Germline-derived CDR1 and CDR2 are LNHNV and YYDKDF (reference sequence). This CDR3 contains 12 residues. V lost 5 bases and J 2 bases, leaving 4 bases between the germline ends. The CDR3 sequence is CATSPRNQPQHF. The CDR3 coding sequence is TGTGCCACCAGCCCCCGCAATCAGCCCCAGCATTTT.

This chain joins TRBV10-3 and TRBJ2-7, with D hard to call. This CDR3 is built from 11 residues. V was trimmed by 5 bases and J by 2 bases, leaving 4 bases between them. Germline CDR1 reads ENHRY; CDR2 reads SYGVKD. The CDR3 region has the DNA TGTGCCATCAGTTCGGCCTACGAGCAGTACTTC. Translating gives CAISSAYEQYF.

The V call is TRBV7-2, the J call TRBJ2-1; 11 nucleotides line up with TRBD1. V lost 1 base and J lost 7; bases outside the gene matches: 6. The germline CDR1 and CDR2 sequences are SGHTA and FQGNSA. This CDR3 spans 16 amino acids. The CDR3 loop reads CASSLVGQGAQNEQFF. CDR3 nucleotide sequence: TGTGCCAGCAGCTTAGTAGGACAGGGGGCCCAGAATGAGCAGTTCTTC.

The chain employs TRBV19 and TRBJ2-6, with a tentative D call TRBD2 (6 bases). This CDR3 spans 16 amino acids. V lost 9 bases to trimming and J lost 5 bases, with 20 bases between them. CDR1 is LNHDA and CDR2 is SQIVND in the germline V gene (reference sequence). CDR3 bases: TGTGCCAGCCGGGGACTGGACTCTGGGTGGGCCAACGTCCTGACTTTC. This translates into CASRGLDSGWANVLTF.

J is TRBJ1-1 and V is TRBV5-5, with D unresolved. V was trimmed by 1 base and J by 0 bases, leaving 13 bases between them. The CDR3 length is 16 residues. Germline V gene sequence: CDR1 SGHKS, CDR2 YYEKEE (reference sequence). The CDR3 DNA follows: TGTGCCAGCAGCTTGTACTTTACCCGCATGAACACTGAAGCTTTCTTT. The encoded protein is CASSLYFTRMNTEAFF.

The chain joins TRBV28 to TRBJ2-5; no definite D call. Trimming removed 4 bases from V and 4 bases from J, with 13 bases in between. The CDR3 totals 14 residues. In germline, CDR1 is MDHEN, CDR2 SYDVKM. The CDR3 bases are TGTGCCAGCAGTTCCCCACGTGCCCGAGAGACCCAGTACTTC. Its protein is CASSSPRARETQYF.

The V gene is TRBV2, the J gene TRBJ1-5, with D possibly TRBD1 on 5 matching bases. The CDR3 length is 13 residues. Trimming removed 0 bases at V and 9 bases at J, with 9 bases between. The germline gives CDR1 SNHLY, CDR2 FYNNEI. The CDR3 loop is CASSEAQGRPQHF. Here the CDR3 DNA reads TGTGCCAGCAGTGAAGCGCAGGGACGGCCCCAGCATTTT. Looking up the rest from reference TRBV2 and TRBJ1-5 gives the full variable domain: EPEVTQTPSHQVTQMGQEVILRCVPISNHLYFYWYRQILGQKVEFLVSFYNNEISEKSEIFDDQFSVERPDGSNFTLKIRSTKLEDSAMYFCASSEAQGRPQHFGDGTRLSIL.

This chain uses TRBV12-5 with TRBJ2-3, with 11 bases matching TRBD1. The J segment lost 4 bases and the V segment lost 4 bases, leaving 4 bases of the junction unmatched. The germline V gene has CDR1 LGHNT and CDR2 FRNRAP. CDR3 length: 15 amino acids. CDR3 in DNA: TGTGCTAGTGGTTCCGGACAGGGGGCTTCAGATACGCAGTATTTT. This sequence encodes CASGSGQGASDTQYF.